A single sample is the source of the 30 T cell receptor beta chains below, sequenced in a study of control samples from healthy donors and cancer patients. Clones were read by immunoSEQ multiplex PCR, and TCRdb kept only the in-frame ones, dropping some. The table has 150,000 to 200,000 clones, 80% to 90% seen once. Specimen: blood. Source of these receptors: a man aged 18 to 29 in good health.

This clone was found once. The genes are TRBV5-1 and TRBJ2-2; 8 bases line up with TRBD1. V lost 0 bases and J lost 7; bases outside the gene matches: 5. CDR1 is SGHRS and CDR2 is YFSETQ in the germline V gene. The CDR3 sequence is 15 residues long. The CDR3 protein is CASSLDPGGSGELFF. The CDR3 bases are TGCGCCAGCAGCTTGGACCCAGGGGGCAGCGGGGAGCTGTTTTTT.

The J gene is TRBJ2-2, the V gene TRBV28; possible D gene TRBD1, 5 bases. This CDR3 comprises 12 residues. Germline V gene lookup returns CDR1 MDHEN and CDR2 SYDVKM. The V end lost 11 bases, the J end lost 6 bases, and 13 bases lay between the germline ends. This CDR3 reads CAVTGYAGELFF. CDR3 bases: TGTGCCGTAACAGGTTACGCCGGGGAGCTGTTTTTT.

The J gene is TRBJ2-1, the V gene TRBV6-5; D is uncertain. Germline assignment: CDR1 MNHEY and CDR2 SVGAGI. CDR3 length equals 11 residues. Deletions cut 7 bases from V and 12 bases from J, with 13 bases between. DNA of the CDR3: TGTGCCAGCACCGAGGACGGTGGGCAGTTCTTC. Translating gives CASTEDGGQFF.

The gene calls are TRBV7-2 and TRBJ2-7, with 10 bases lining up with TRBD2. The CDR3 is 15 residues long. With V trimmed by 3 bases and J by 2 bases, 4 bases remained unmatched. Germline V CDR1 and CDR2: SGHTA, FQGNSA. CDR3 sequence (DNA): TGTGCCAGCAGCTTGTCTAGCGGGGGTACCTACGAGCAGTACTTC. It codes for CASSLSSGGTYEQYF.

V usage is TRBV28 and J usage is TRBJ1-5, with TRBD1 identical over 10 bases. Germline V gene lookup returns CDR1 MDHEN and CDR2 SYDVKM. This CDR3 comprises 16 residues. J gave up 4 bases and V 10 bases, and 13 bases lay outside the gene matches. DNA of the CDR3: TGTGCCACCGAAAGGGGGGACAGGGGAGAAAATCAGCCCCAGCATTTT. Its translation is CATERGDRGENQPQHF.

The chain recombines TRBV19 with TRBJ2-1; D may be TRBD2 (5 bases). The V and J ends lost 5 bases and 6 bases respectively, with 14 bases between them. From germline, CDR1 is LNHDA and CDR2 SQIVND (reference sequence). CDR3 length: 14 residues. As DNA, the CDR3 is TGTGCCAGTAGTCCTCGGGGAGTTCGCAATGAGCAGTTCTTC. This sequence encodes CASSPRGVRNEQFF.

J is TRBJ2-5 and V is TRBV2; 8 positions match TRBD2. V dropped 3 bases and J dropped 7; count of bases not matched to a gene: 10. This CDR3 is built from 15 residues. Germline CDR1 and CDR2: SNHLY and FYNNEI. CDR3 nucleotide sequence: TGTGCCAGCAGTGATCTCGACGGGGGGGCTGGGACCCAGTACTTC. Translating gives CASSDLDGGAGTQYF.

DNA for the CDR3: TGTGCCAGCAGGAGGGGGAATACGCAGTATTTT. Encoded protein: CASRRGNTQYF. This chain joins TRBV7-2 and TRBJ2-3; perhaps TRBD1 as D (6 bases). The ends were cut back, 6 bases at V and 7 bases at J, with 8 bases in the middle. Germline V gene data show CDR1 as SGHTA and CDR2 as FQGNSA. The CDR3 runs to 11 residues.

The DNA of the CDR3 is TGTGCCAGCAGCTTAGAACAGGGGGACAATGAGCAGTTCTTC. As protein: CASSLEQGDNEQFF. V usage is TRBV7-6 and J usage is TRBJ2-1; 8 bases are shared with TRBD1. V dropped 1 base and J dropped 5; count of bases not matched to a gene: 1. The germline V gene has CDR1 SGHVS and CDR2 FNYEAQ. The CDR3 contains 14 residues.

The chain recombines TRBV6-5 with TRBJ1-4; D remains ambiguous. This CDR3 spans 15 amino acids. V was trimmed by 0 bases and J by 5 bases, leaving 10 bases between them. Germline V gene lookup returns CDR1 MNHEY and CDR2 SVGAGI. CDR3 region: CASSYSAPRNEKLFF. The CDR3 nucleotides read TGTGCCAGCAGTTACTCCGCCCCGCGAAATGAAAAACTGTTTTTT.

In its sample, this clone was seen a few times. The CDR3 spells CASSYGGNYGYTF. As DNA, the CDR3 is TGTGCCAGCAGTTATGGCGGAAACTATGGCTACACCTTC. This chain links TRBV6-5 with TRBJ1-2; D is unclear. From germline, CDR1 is MNHEY and CDR2 SVGAGI. The CDR3 is 13 amino acids. Trimming left V 3 bases short and J 2 bases short, with 7 bases between.

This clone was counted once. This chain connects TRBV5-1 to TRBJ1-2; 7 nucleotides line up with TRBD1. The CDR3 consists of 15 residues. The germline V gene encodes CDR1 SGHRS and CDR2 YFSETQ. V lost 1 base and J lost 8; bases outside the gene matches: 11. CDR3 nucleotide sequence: TGCGCCAGCAGCTTGATGGCAGGGGGTTCGAAAGGCTACACCTTC. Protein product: CASSLMAGGSKGYTF.

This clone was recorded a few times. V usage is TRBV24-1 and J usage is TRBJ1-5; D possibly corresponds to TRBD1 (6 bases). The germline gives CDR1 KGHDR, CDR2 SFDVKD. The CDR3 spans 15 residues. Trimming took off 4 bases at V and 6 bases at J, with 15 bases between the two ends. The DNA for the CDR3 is TGTGCCACCAGTGACCCGGACAGCGGGAGTCAGCCCCAGCATTTT. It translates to CATSDPDSGSQPQHF.

Here the CDR3 reads CASSGRTSGVGGSTQYF. CDR3 DNA sequence: TGTGCCAGCAGCGGCAGGACTAGCGGGGTCGGCGGTTCTACGCAGTATTTT. The rearrangement uses TRBV7-9 and TRBJ2-3; 12 positions match TRBD2. The CDR3 is 17 amino acids. Losses at the gene ends were 5 bases for V and 8 bases for J; bases not matched to a gene: 14. Germline V gives CDR1 SEHNR, CDR2 FQNEAQ (reference sequence).

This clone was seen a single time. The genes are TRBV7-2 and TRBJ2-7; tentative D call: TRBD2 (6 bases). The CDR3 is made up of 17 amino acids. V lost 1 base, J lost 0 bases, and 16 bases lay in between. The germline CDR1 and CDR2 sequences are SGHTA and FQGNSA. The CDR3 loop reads CASSLGSAGRSSYEQYF. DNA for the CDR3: TGTGCCAGCAGCTTAGGGTCGGCGGGGAGGAGCTCCTACGAGCAGTACTTC.

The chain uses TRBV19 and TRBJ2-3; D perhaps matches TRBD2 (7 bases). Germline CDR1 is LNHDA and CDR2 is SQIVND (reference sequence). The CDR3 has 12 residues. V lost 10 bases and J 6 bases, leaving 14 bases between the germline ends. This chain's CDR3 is CATHGGGDTQYF. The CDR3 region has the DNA TGTGCCACCCATGGGGGGGGCGATACGCAGTATTTT.

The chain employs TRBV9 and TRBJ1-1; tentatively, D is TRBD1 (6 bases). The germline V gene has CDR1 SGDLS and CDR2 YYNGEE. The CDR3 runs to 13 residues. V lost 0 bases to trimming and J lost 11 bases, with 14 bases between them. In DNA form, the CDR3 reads TGTGCCAGCAGCGTAGGATTGGGACACCTTGCTTTCTTT. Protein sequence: CASSVGLGHLAFF.

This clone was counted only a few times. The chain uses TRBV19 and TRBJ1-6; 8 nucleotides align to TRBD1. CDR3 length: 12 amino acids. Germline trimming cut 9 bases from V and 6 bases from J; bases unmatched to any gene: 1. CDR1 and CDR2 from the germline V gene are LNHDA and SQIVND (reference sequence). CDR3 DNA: TGTGCCAGCGGGACAGGTAATTCACCCCTCCACTTT. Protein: CASGTGNSPLHF.

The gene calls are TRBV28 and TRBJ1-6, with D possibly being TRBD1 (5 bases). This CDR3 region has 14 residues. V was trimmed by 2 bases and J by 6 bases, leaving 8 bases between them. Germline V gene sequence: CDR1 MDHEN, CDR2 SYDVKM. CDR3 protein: CASSLPGINSPLHF. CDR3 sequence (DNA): TGTGCCAGCAGTTTACCAGGGATTAATTCACCCCTCCACTTT. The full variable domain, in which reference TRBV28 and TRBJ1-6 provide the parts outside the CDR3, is DVKVTQSSRYLVKRTGEKVFLECVQDMDHENMFWYRQDPGLGLRLIYFSYDVKMKEKGDIPEGYSVSREKKERFSLILESASTNQTSMYLCASSLPGINSPLHFGNGTRLTVT.

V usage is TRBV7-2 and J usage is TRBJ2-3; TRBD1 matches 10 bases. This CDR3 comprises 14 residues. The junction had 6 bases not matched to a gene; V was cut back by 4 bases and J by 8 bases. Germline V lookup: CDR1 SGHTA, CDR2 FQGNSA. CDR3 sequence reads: CASSWDRGEVTQYF. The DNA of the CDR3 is TGTGCCAGCAGCTGGGACAGGGGCGAGGTTACGCAGTATTTT.

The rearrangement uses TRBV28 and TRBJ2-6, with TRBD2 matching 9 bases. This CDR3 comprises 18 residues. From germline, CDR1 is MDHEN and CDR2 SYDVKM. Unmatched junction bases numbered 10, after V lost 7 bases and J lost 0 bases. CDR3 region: CASKPSGLARSGANVLTF. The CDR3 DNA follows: TGTGCCAGCAAACCCTCGGGACTAGCTCGCTCTGGGGCCAACGTCCTGACTTTC.

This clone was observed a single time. The DNA for the CDR3 is TGTGCCAGCAGCGATCGACAGGGGGATGGGTACGAGCAGTACTTC. Its translation: CASSDRQGDGYEQYF. The rearrangement uses TRBV7-2 and TRBJ2-7; the match to TRBD1 covers 9 bases. Germline-derived CDR1 and CDR2 are SGHTA and FQGNSA. This CDR3 is 15 amino acids long. V dropped 5 bases and J dropped 4; count of bases not matched to a gene: 9.

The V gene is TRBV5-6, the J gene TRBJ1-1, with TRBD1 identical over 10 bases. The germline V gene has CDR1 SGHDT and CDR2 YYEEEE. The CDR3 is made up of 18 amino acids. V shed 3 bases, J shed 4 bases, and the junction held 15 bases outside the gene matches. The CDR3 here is CASSSPGQGRGWTTEAFF. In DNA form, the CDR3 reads TGTGCCAGCAGCTCGCCGGGACAGGGGAGGGGGTGGACCACTGAAGCTTTCTTT.

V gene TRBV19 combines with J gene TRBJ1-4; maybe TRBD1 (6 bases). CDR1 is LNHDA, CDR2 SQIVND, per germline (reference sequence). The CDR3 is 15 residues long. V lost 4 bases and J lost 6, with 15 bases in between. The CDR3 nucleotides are TGTGCCAGTAGTACCAGAATACAGGGAGATGAAAAACTGTTTTTT. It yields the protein CASSTRIQGDEKLFF.

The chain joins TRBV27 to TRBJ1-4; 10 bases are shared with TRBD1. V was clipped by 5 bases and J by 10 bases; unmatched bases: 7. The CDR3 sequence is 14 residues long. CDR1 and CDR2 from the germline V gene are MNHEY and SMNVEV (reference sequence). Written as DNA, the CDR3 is TGTGCCAGCAGTACCCGGACAGGGGGGAGAAAACTGTTTTTT. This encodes CASSTRTGGRKLFF.

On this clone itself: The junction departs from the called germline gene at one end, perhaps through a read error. The CDR3 region has the DNA TGTGCCATCAGTACAGGGGGCAATCAGCCCCAGCATTTT. Amino acids: CAISTGGNQPQHF. The chain employs TRBV28 and TRBJ1-5; 7 nucleotides agree with TRBD1. This CDR3 spans 13 amino acids. Germline V lookup: CDR1 MDHEN, CDR2 SYDVKM.

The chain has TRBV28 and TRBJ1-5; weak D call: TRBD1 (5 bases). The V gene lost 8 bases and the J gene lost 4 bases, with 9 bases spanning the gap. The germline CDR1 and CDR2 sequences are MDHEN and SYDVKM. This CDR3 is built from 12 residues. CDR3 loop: CASGGLNQPQHF. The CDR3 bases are TGTGCCAGCGGGGGGTTAAATCAGCCCCAGCATTTT.

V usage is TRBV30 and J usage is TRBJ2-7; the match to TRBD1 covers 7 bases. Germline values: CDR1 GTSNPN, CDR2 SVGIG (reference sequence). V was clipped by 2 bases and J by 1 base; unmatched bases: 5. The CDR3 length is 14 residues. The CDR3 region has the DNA TGTGCCTGGAGTTTACAGGGGCGGTCCTACGAGCAGTACTTC. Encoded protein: CAWSLQGRSYEQYF.

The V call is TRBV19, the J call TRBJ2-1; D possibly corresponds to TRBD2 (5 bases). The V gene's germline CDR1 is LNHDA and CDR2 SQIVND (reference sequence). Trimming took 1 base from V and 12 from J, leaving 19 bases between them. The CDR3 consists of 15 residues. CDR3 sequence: CASSIGRRFPGGQFF. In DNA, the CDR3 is TGTGCCAGTAGTATAGGGCGGAGGTTCCCTGGCGGGCAGTTCTTC.

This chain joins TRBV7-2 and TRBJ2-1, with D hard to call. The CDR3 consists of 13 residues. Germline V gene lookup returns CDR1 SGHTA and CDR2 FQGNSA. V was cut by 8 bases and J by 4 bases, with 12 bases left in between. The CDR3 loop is CASSGEVYNEQFF. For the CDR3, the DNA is TGTGCCAGCTCAGGCGAGGTTTACAATGAGCAGTTCTTC.